This T cell receptor beta chain was recorded in a study of T cell responses to AZD1222 COVID-19 vaccine. Overall study: Timing groups of about 4 and about 12 weeks for second doses were pooled.

Regarding this clone: Its cognate antigen is unknown.

Regarding the study as a whole: The span of vaccine-associated CD4 TCRs extended across spike, with dominance at 160-218 and 743-854. Most donors were white British, females outnumbered males, and clonal diversity was possibly underestimated.

Assay: immunoSEQ multiplex PCR; the TCRdb copy retains only in-frame clones and omits some. The sample carries about 160,000 clones, around 90% recorded once. The V and J ends lost 5 bases and 2 bases respectively, with 16 bases between them. This CDR3 has 15 residues. The germline V gene has CDR1 SGHVS and CDR2 FNYEAQ. The TCR was taken from an adult in good health. V usage is TRBV7-6 and J usage is TRBJ2-7; TRBD1 is a possible D gene (5 bases). The source was peripheral blood, collected on day 0 of AZD1222 vaccination. The CDR3 DNA follows: TGTGCCAGCAGCCCCGGTGGGGCCACAACCTACGAGCAGTACTTC. Its translation is CASSPGGATTYEQYF.